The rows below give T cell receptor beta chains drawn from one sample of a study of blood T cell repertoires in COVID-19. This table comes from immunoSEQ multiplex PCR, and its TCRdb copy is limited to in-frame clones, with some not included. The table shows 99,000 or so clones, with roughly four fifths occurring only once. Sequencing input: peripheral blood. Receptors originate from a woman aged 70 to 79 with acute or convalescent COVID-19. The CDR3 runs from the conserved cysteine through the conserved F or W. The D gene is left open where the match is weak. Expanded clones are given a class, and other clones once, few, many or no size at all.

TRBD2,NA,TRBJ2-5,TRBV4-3,TGCGCCAGCAGCAAAGAGTATTGGAAGATCAGCGGGGAACAAGAGACCCAGTACTTC,CASSKEYWKISGEQETQYF
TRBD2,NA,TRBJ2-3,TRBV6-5,TGTGCCAGCAGACTAGCGGGAGCAAGCACAGATACGCAGTATTTT,CASRLAGASTDTQYF
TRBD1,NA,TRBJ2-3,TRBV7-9,TGTGCCAGCAATCCCGTGACAGGGCGAGAGTATTTT,CASNPVTGREYF
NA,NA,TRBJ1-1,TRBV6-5,TGTGCCAGCAGTTACCTCGGTCAGGGTGCTGAAGCTTTCTTT,CASSYLGQGAEAFF
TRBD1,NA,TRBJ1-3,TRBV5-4,TGTGCCAGCAGCGTACGGACAGGGGGCACTGGAAACACCATATATTTT,CASSVRTGGTGNTIYF
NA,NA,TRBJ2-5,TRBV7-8,TGTGCCAGCAGCCAGACCCCGGGGCAAGAGACCCAGTACTTC,CASSQTPGQETQYF
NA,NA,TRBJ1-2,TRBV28,TGTGCCAGCAGTTTTACGGGTTCCGGGAGCTACACCTTC,CASSFTGSGSYTF
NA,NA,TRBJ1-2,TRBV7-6,TGTGCCAGCAGAGGCCCGGGGAACTATGGCTACACCTTC,CASRGPGNYGYTF
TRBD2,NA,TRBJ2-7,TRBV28,TGTGCCAGCAGTTTAGGTGTAGTGGGGACTAGCCTCTACGAGCAGTACTTC,CASSLGVVGTSLYEQYF
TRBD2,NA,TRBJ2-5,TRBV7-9,TGTGCCAGCAAAGGGACTAGCGGGGGGCAGCAAGAGACCCAGTACTTC,CASKGTSGGQQETQYF
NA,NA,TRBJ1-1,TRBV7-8,TGTGCCAGCAGGGGAGAGATGAACACTGAAGCTTTCTTT,CASRGEMNTEAFF
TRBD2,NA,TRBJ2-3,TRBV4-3,TGCGCCAGCAGCCTAGGGACTAGTGGCACAGATACGCAGTATTTT,CASSLGTSGTDTQYF
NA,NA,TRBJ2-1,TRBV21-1,TGTGCCAGCAGTACCGGGACAGGGACCTACTCTACCCCTGAAGGTTCCGTCAATGAGCAGTTCTTC,CASSTGTGTYSTPEGSVNEQFF
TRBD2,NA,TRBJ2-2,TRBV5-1,TGCGCCAGCAGCTTGGCCGGACTAGCGGGAGAGGCATACACCGGGGAGCTGTTTTTT,CASSLAGLAGEAYTGELFF
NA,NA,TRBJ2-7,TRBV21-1,TGTGCCAGCAGCCTCCGGGACAGGGACGAGCAGTACTTC,CASSLRDRDEQYF
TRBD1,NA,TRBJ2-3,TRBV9,TGTGCCAGCAGCCCCTGGACAGGGATAGGCACAGATACGCAGTATTTT,CASSPWTGIGTDTQYF
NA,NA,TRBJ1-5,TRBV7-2,TGTGCCAGCAGCTTAGGGAGACCCTACAATCAGCCCCAGCATTTT,CASSLGRPYNQPQHF
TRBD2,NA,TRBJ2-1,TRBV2,TGTGCCAGCAGGGCGGGAGCTCCCAATGAGCAGTTCTTC,CASRAGAPNEQFF
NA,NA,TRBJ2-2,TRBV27,TGTGCCAGCAGTTTCACAGGGAACACCGGGGAGCTGTTTTTT,CASSFTGNTGELFF
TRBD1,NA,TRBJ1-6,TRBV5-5,TGTGCCAGCAGATCCGGGACAGCAAATTCACCCCTCCACTTT,CASRSGTANSPLHF
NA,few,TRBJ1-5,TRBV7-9,TGTGCCAGCAGTCTAATGGGGGGTGGTGGTCAGCCCCAGCATTTT,CASSLMGGGGQPQHF
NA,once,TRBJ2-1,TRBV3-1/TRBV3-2,TGTGCCAGCAGCCAACGGGTCGCGGGTGGGTACAATGAGCAGTTCTTC,CASSQRVAGGYNEQFF
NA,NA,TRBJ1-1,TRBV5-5,TGTGCCAGCAGCCAGATGAACACTGAAGCTTTCTTT,CASSQMNTEAFF